This is a list of T cell receptor beta chains from one sample in a study of blood T cell repertoires in COVID-19. Method: immunoSEQ multiplex PCR; TCRdb's copy keeps in-frame clones and lacks some. Among over 55,000 clones listed, 80% to 85% were seen once. Sequencing input: peripheral blood. These receptors were taken from a man older than 75 with COVID-19, enrolled during active disease. CDR3s include the opening cysteine and the closing phenylalanine or tryptophan. The order of the fields is D gene, clone size, J gene, V gene, CDR3 DNA, CDR3 protein. D genes are given only for firm matches. Clone sizes are given selectively: once, few, many, or a class where the clone is expanded.

TRBD2 NA TRBJ2-2 TRBV5-1 TGCGCCAGCTTTGGTAGCGGGAGGGTCACCGGGGAGCTGTTTTTT CASFGSGRVTGELFF
NA few TRBJ1-5 TRBV19 TGTGCCAGTAGTATAGATGGAGGGGATCCTGGTAGCAATCAGCCCCAGCATTTT CASSIDGGDPGSNQPQHF
TRBD1 NA TRBJ2-2 TRBV28 TGTGCCAGCAGTCAACTACCGGGACAGGGGGCGCCCGGGGAGCTGTTTTTT CASSQLPGQGAPGELFF
NA few TRBJ2-7 TRBV5-8 TGTGCCAGCAACCTGGGACATAGTTACGAGCAGTACTTC CASNLGHSYEQYF
TRBD2 NA TRBJ2-7 TRBV5-4 TGTGCCAGCAGCAAACTCACTAGCGGGGCCTACGAGCAGTACTTC CASSKLTSGAYEQYF
NA once TRBJ1-3 TRBV5-1 TGCGCCAGCAGCTTGGTAGGGGGGGACTCTGGAAACACCATATATTTT CASSLVGGDSGNTIYF
NA NA TRBJ2-2 TRBV5-1 TGCGCCAGCAGCTTCCGACAGGGACTCACCGGGGAGCTGTTTTTT CASSFRQGLTGELFF
NA NA TRBJ1-2 TRBV10-3 TGTGCCAGCTCGCGAGAGCGGGCTAACTATGGCTACACCTTC CASSRERANYGYTF
NA NA TRBJ2-5 TRBV5-5 TGTGCCAGCAGCTGGGGCTCAGGGGGGAGAGGAGAGACCCAGTACTTC CASSWGSGGRGETQYF
TRBD2 NA TRBJ2-5 TRBV30 TGTGCCTGGAGTGGACTAGCTAAAGAGACCCAGTACTTC CAWSGLAKETQYF
TRBD1 NA TRBJ2-2 TRBV5-1 TGCGCCAGCAGCTTCGGACAGGGCAACACCGGGGAGCTGTTTTTT CASSFGQGNTGELFF
NA NA TRBJ1-1 TRBV5-5 TGTGCCAGCAGCCCCCAACCCTATGACAGGACCTCTTTGGCTGAAGCTTTCTTT CASSPQPYDRTSLAEAFF
NA NA TRBJ1-5 TRBV30 TGTGCCTGGAGTTTCGGGGGGGGAGGACAGCCCCAGCATTTT CAWSFGGGGQPQHF
NA NA TRBJ1-3 TRBV29-1 TGCAGCGTTGGGGCAGGGGACTCTGGAAACACCATATATTTT CSVGAGDSGNTIYF
NA NA TRBJ1-6 TRBV30 TGTGCCTGGAGTATTCATCGGGATTCACCCCTCCACTTT CAWSIHRDSPLHF
NA once TRBJ1-1 TRBV28 TGTGCCAGCAGAAACGGGCCGGGAGGGACTGAAGCTTTCTTT CASRNGPGGTEAFF
NA NA TRBJ2-2 TRBV5-1 TGCGCCAGCAGCTTGGTGGAGGGGGAGCTGTTTTTT CASSLVEGELFF
NA NA TRBJ1-2 TRBV9 TGTGCCAGCAGCGTAGGGCCCGGAGATGGCTACACCTTC CASSVGPGDGYTF
TRBD1 NA TRBJ2-7 TRBV6-5 TGTGCCAGCCTAACACCGGGACAGTCCTACGAGCAGTACTTC CASLTPGQSYEQYF
NA NA TRBJ2-2 TRBV9 TGTGCCAGCAGCCCCCAGGGCAGGGGGGACACCGGGGAGCTGTTTTTT CASSPQGRGDTGELFF
NA NA TRBJ1-3 TRBV11-3 TGTGCCAGCAGCGCCGGGGGAAACACCATATATTTT CASSAGGNTIYF
TRBD1 NA TRBJ1-1 TRBV29-1 TGCAGCGACACAGGGGTGGGGCACACTGAAGCTTTCTTT CSDTGVGHTEAFF
TRBD2 NA TRBJ2-3 TRBV3-1/TRBV3-2 TGTGCCAGCAGCCAAGATTGGCTAGCGGAGCAACCCACAGATACGCAGTATTTT CASSQDWLAEQPTDTQYF
TRBD1 NA TRBJ1-5 TRBV6-1 TGTGCCAGCAAAAATCATCAGGGGGCACGTCAGCCCCAGCATTTT CASKNHQGARQPQHF
TRBD1 NA TRBJ2-1 TRBV9 TGTGCCAGCAGCACCGGCGCCGGGACAGACGTAGCCTACAATGAGCAGTTCTTC CASSTGAGTDVAYNEQFF
NA few TRBJ1-2 TRBV19 TGTGCCAGTAGTGCCCTAGGCTTAAACTATGGCTACACCTTC CASSALGLNYGYTF
NA once TRBJ1-2 TRBV14 TGTGCCAGCAGCCAGCGCAGGGAGGATTACTATGGCTACACCTTC CASSQRREDYYGYTF
NA NA TRBJ2-1 TRBV18 TGTGCCAGCACGGGTGCGGGCAATGAGCAGTTCTTC CASTGAGNEQFF
NA NA TRBJ1-1 TRBV20-1 TGCAGTGCTCTTAAGGACTCTTCAGCTTTCTTT CSALKDSSAFF
TRBD1 few TRBJ1-2 TRBV6-2/TRBV6-3 TGTGCCAGCAGTTACTTCCGGGACAGGGCTAACTATGGCTACACCTTC CASSYFRDRANYGYTF
TRBD1 NA TRBJ1-2 TRBV7-2 TGTGCCAGCAGCGCCCGACAGGGGGGTGGCTACACCTTC CASSARQGGGYTF
NA NA TRBJ2-3 TRBV4-1 TGCGCCAGCAGCTGGGACTCGTCTGAAGATACGCAGTATTTT CASSWDSSEDTQYF
NA NA TRBJ2-7 TRBV7-2 TGTGCCAGCAGCTTAGCGGGCGGGGTTTCTACCTACGAGCAGTACTTC CASSLAGGVSTYEQYF
NA NA TRBJ1-2 TRBV6-5 TGTGCCAGCAGTTACTCTGGGGGGATGAGCTATGGCTACACCTTC CASSYSGGMSYGYTF
NA NA TRBJ1-1 TRBV18 TGTGCCAGCTCACCAAAACGGCAGGGCACTGAAGCTTTCTTT CASSPKRQGTEAFF
NA NA TRBJ2-5 TRBV7-2 TGTGCCAGCAGCTTAACCCGGGAGACCCAGTACTTC CASSLTRETQYF
NA NA TRBJ1-2 TRBV23-1 TGCGCCAGCAGTTTAGGACCGGGGAGGTATGGCTACACCTTC CASSLGPGRYGYTF
NA NA TRBJ2-7 TRBV28 TGTGCCAGCAGTTTATGGCAGCGCCAACGGCTCTACGAGCAGTACTTC CASSLWQRQRLYEQYF
NA once TRBJ1-2 TRBV11-3 TGTGCCAGCAGCTTAGACGACACTCCTCGTGGCTACACCTTC CASSLDDTPRGYTF
TRBD2 NA TRBJ2-5 TRBV6-6 TGTGCCAGCAGGACTAGCGGGGGGGGAGAGACCCAGTACTTC CASRTSGGGETQYF
NA NA TRBJ1-4 TRBV5-6 TGTGCCAGCAGCCTCCGACAGAATGAAAAACTGTTTTTT CASSLRQNEKLFF
NA few TRBJ1-2 TRBV7-2 TGTGCCAGCAGCCCCGGGACATACTATGGCTACACCTTC CASSPGTYYGYTF
TRBD1 once TRBJ2-7 TRBV3-1/TRBV3-2 TGTGCCAGCAGCCAAGTAGGGGGCCCGTACGAGCAGTACTTC CASSQVGGPYEQYF
NA once TRBJ2-1 TRBV5-1 TGCGCCAGCAGCTTGGAGGTCGCGGGTCTTTACAATGAGCAGTTCTTC CASSLEVAGLYNEQFF
TRBD1 once TRBJ1-5 TRBV5-1 TGCGCCAGCAGCTGGGGACAGGGCAATCAGCCCCAGCATTTT CASSWGQGNQPQHF
TRBD2 NA TRBJ2-3 TRBV7-2 TGTGCCAGCAGCTTAGAAGCGGGAGGAGGAGACACAGATACGCAGTATTTT CASSLEAGGGDTDTQYF
TRBD2 once TRBJ2-1 TRBV3-1/TRBV3-2 TGTGCCAGCAGCCAAGACGGGGGGAGCTCCTACAATGAGCAGTTCTTC CASSQDGGSSYNEQFF
NA NA TRBJ1-5 TRBV5-6 TGTGCCAGCAGCTTGGATGGAGGGCCCCAGCATTTT CASSLDGGPQHF
TRBD1 NA TRBJ2-2 TRBV2 TGTGCCAGCAGTTCCGGGACAGGGATGGACACCGGGGAGCTGTTTTTT CASSSGTGMDTGELFF
TRBD2 NA TRBJ2-1 TRBV19 TGTGCCAGTAGTGGAGGAGTAGCGGGAGTAATTGAGCAGTTCTTC CASSGGVAGVIEQFF
TRBD1 NA TRBJ1-2 TRBV30 TGTGCCCTCCGGGACAGGGGGTCGTATGGCTACACCTTC CALRDRGSYGYTF
TRBD1 NA TRBJ2-7 TRBV19 TGTGCCAGTAGTATACCCGGACAGGGGCCCTACGAGCAGTACTTC CASSIPGQGPYEQYF
NA once TRBJ1-1 TRBV7-2 TGTGCCAGCAGCTTAGAACGGGAGAGCACTGAAGCTTTCTTT CASSLERESTEAFF
TRBD1 many TRBJ1-2 TRBV5-6 TGTGCCAGCAGCTTGGCCGGGACAGGGGGCGCCCGTGGCTACACCTTC CASSLAGTGGARGYTF
NA NA TRBJ1-3 TRBV9 TGTGCCAGCAGCGTATTCAACGGTGGCTCTGGAAACACCATATATTTT CASSVFNGGSGNTIYF